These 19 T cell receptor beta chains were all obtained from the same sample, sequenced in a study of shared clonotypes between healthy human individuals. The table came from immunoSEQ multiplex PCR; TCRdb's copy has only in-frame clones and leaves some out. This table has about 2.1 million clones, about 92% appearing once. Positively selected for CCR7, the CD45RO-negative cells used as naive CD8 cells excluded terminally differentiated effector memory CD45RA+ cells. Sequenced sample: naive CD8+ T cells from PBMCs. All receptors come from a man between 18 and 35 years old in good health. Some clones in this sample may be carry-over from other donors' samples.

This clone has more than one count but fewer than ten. The CDR3 DNA reads TGTGCCAGCACCCTTAGGGCTTTTAGCAATCAGCCCCAGCATTTT. Translated: CASTLRAFSNQPQHF. The chain is built from TRBV28 and TRBJ1-5; D unclear. The CDR3 runs to 15 residues. The germline V gene has CDR1 MDHEN and CDR2 SYDVKM. Trimming stripped 7 bases from V and 0 bases from J, with 13 bases between.

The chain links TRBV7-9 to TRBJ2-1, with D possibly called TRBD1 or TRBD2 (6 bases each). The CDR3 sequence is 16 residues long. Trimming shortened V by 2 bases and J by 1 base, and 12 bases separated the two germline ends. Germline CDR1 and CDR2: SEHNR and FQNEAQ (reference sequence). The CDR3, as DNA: TGTGCCAGCAGCTTAAGGGGGGTGATGTCCTACAATGAGCAGTTCTTC. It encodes CASSLRGVMSYNEQFF. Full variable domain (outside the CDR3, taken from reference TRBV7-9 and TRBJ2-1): DTGVSQNPRHKITKRGQNVTFRCDPISEHNRLYWYRQTLGQGPEFLTYFQNEAQLEKSRLLSDRFSAERPKGSFSTLEIQRTEQGDSAMYLCASSLRGVMSYNEQFFGPGTRLTVL.

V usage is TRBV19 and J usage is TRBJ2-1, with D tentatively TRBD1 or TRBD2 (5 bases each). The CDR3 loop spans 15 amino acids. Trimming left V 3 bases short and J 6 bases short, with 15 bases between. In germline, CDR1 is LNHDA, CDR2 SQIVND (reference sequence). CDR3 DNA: TGTGCCAGTAGTATGGGGGTCGGGGCAGGCAATGAGCAGTTCTTC. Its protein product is CASSMGVGAGNEQFF.

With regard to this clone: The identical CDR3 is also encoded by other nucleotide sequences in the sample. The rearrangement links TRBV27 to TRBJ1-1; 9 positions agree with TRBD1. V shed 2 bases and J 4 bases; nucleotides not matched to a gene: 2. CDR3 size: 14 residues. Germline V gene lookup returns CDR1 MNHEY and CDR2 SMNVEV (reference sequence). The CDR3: CASSLGTGLTEAFF. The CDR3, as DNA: TGTGCCAGCAGTTTAGGGACAGGGCTCACTGAAGCTTTCTTT.

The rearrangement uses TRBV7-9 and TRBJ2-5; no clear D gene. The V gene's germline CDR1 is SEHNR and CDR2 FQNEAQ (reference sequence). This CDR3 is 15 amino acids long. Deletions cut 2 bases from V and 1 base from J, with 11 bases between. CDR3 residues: CASSLRIGGQETQYF. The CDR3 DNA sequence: TGTGCCAGCAGCTTAAGGATAGGTGGCCAAGAGACCCAGTACTTC. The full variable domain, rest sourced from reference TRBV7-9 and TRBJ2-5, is DTGVSQNPRHKITKRGQNVTFRCDPISEHNRLYWYRQTLGQGPEFLTYFQNEAQLEKSRLLSDRFSAERPKGSFSTLEIQRTEQGDSAMYLCASSLRIGGQETQYFGPGTRLLVL.

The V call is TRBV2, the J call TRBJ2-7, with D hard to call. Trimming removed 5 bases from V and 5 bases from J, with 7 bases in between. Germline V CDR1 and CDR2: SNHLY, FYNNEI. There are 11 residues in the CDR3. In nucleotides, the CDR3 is TGTGCCAGCAGTCGACATGACGAGCAGTACTTC. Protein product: CASSRHDEQYF.

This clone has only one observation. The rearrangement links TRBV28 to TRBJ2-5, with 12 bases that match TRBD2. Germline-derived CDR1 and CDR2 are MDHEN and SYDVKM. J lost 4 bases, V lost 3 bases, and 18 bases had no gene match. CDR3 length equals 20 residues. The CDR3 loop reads CASSLILPPTSGRPVETQYF. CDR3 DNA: TGTGCCAGCAGTTTGATCCTCCCTCCGACTAGCGGGAGACCGGTAGAGACCCAGTACTTC.

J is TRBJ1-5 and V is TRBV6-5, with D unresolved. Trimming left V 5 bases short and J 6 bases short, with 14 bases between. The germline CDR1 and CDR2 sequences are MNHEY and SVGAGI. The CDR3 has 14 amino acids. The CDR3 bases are TGTGCCAGCAGTGTCGGTGCAGGAATTCAGCCCCAGCATTTT. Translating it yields CASSVGAGIQPQHF.

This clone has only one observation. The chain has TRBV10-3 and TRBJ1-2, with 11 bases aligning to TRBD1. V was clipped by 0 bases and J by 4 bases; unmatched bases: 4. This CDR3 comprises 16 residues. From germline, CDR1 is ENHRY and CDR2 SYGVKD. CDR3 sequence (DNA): TGTGCCATCAGTGAGTCAAGGACAGGGGGCCTCTATGGCTACACCTTC. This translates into CAISESRTGGLYGYTF.

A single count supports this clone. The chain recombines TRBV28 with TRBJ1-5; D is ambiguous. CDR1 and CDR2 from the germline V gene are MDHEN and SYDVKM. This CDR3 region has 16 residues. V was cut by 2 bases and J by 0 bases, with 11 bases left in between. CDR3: CASSLTPADSNQPQHF. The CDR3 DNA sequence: TGTGCCAGCAGTTTAACCCCGGCAGATAGCAATCAGCCCCAGCATTTT.

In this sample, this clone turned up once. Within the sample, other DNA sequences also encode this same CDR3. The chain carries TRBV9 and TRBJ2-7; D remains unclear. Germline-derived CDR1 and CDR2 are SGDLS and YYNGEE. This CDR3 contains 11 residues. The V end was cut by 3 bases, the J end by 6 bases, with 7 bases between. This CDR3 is CASSAGREQYF. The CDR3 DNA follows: TGTGCCAGCAGCGCAGGACGCGAGCAGTACTTC.

CDR3 bases: TGTGCCAGCAGTCCCGACACGTTTGGCTACACCTTC. Protein: CASSPDTFGYTF. The rearrangement uses TRBV6-5 and TRBJ1-2, with unresolved D. The CDR3 runs 12 residues. V dropped 5 bases and J dropped 7 bases, with 11 bases sitting between them. Germline CDR1 is MNHEY and CDR2 is SVGAGI.

The CDR3 sequence: CASSQTSGSSTDTQYF. The CDR3 bases are TGCGCCAGCAGCCAGACTAGCGGGAGCAGCACAGATACGCAGTATTTT. The rearrangement joins TRBV5-1 to TRBJ2-3, with 12 bases that match TRBD2. CDR1 is SGHRS, CDR2 YFSETQ, per germline. After removal of 4 bases from V and 0 bases from J, the junction contained 3 bases not matched to a gene. This CDR3 is built from 16 residues.

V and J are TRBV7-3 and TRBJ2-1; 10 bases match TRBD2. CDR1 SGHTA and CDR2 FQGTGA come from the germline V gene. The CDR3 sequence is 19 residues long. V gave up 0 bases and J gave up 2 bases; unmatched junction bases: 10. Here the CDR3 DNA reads TGTGCCAGCAGCTTAACGTCGACAGGGCTAGCGGGAGCCTACAATGAGCAGTTCTTC. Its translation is CASSLTSTGLAGAYNEQFF. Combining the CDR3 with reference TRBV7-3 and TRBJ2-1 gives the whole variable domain GAGVSQTPSNKVTEKGKYVELRCDPISGHTALYWYRQSLGQGPEFLIYFQGTGAADDSGLPNDRFFAVRPEGSVSTLKIQRTERGDSAVYLCASSLTSTGLAGAYNEQFFGPGTRLTVL.

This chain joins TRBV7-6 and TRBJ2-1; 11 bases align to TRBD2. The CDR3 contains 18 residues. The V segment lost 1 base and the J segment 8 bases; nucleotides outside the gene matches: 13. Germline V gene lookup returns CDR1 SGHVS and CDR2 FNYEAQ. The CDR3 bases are TGTGCCAGCAGCTTAGAGCGGGCTAGCGGGAGGCTATGGCATGAGCAGTTCTTC. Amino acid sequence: CASSLERASGRLWHEQFF.

DNA of the CDR3: TGTGCCAGCAGTGTGGATGGCGACTTGGGGAATGAGCAGTTCTTC. Translating it yields CASSVDGDLGNEQFF. The chain uses TRBV27 and TRBJ2-1; D is unresolved. Germline CDR1 and CDR2: MNHEY and SMNVEV (reference sequence). Trimming shortened V by 5 bases and J by 7 bases, and 18 bases separated the two germline ends. This CDR3 contains 15 residues.

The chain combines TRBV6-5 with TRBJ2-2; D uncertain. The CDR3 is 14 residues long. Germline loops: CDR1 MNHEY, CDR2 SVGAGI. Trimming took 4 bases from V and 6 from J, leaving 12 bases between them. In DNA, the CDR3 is TGTGCCAGCAGTTTCCAATGGGAATCCGGGGAGCTGTTTTTT. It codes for CASSFQWESGELFF.

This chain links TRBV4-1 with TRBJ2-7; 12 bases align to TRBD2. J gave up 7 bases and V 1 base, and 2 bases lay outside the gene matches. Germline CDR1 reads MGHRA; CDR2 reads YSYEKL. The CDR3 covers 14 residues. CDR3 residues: CASSQVGTSGEQYF. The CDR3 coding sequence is TGCGCCAGCAGCCAAGTGGGGACTAGCGGGGAGCAGTACTTC.

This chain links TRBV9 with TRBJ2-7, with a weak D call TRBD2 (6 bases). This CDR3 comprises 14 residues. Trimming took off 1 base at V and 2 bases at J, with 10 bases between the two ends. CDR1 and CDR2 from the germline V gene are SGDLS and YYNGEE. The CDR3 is CASSVTGSAYEQYF. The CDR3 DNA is TGTGCCAGCAGCGTAACCGGGAGCGCCTACGAGCAGTACTTC. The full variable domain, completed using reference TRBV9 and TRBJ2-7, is DSGVTQTPKHLITATGQRVTLRCSPRSGDLSVYWYQQSLDQGLQFLIQYYNGEERAKGNILERFSAQQFPDLHSELNLSSLELGDSALYFCASSVTGSAYEQYFGPGTRLTVT.